This passage covers 18 T cell receptor beta chains from one sample sequenced in a study of T cell responses to AZD1222 COVID-19 vaccine. Repertoires were generated with immunoSEQ multiplex PCR, while TCRdb's copy carries only in-frame clones and drops some. Here the sample spans 150,000 or so clones, approximately 90% being singletons. Sequencing used peripheral blood, obtained after recovery from COVID-19. These receptors were collected from an adult who had recovered from COVID-19.

The chain joins TRBV2 to TRBJ2-2; TRBD1 agrees at 8 bases. Trimming removed 4 bases from V and 5 bases from J; junction bases left unmatched: 3. The CDR3 runs to 14 residues. Germline V gives CDR1 SNHLY, CDR2 FYNNEI. CDR3 in amino acids: CASSGGQGTGELFF. CDR3 coding DNA: TGTGCCAGCAGTGGTGGACAGGGTACCGGGGAGCTGTTTTTT.

CDR3 loop: CASSYPETQYF. DNA for the CDR3: TGTGCCAGCAGTTACCCAGAGACCCAGTACTTC. The chain employs TRBV6-2 or TRBV6-3 and TRBJ2-5; D gene ambiguous. The germline CDR1 and CDR2 sequences are MNHEY and SVGEGT. The CDR3 covers 11 residues. Trimming shortened V by 2 bases and J by 4 bases, and 2 bases separated the two germline ends.

The genes are TRBV2 and TRBJ1-2; D is possibly TRBD1 (5 bases). This CDR3 spans 12 amino acids. CDR1 is SNHLY, CDR2 FYNNEI, per germline. The V gene lost 6 bases and the J gene lost 8 bases, with 13 bases spanning the gap. The CDR3 region is CASRRWGNGYTF. In DNA form, the CDR3 reads TGTGCCAGCAGACGTTGGGGGAACGGCTACACCTTC. Full variable domain (remainder filled in from reference TRBV2 and TRBJ1-2): EPEVTQTPSHQVTQMGQEVILRCVPISNHLYFYWYRQILGQKVEFLVSFYNNEISEKSEIFDDQFSVERPDGSNFTLKIRSTKLEDSAMYFCASRRWGNGYTFGSGTRLTVV.

This rearrangement joins TRBV5-5 to TRBJ1-1; no firm D call. Germline values: CDR1 SGHKS, CDR2 YYEKEE (reference sequence). V lost 7 bases, J lost 0 bases, and 16 bases lay in between. This CDR3 has 15 amino acids. This chain's CDR3 is CASAASAVMNTEAFF. CDR3 nucleotides: TGTGCCAGCGCAGCTTCGGCAGTCATGAACACTGAAGCTTTCTTT.

The chain has TRBV6-5 and TRBJ2-3, with TRBD2 matching over 8 bases. The CDR3 contains 12 residues. Trimming took 10 bases from V and 6 from J; bases not matched to a gene: 6. In germline, CDR1 is MNHEY, CDR2 SVGAGI. The CDR3 DNA follows: TGTGCCACCCGGACTAGCAGGGATACGCAGTATTTT. It is translated as CATRTSRDTQYF.

The chain uses TRBV5-1 and TRBJ1-1; D gene unclear. CDR1 is SGHRS and CDR2 is YFSETQ in the germline V gene. Trimming took 4 bases from V and 4 from J, leaving 14 bases between them. The CDR3 covers 14 residues. This chain's CDR3 is CASSPGGGRTEAFF. CDR3 in DNA: TGCGCCAGCAGCCCTGGCGGAGGGCGCACTGAAGCTTTCTTT. Supplemented by reference TRBV5-1 and TRBJ1-1, the full variable domain reads KAGVTQTPRYLIKTRGQQVTLSCSPISGHRSVSWYQQTPGQGLQFLFEYFSETQRNKGNFPGRFSGRQFSNSRSEMNVSTLELGDSALYLCASSPGGGRTEAFFGQGTRLTVV.

The chain employs TRBV5-1 and TRBJ1-5, with D maybe TRBD1 (5 bases). This CDR3 is 14 amino acids long. CDR1 SGHRS and CDR2 YFSETQ come from the germline V gene. Trimming removed 4 bases from V and 5 bases from J, with 13 bases in between. CDR3: CASSAGSGDQPQHF. CDR3 DNA sequence: TGCGCCAGCAGCGCAGGGAGCGGGGATCAGCCCCAGCATTTT. The full variable domain, its missing parts supplied by reference TRBV5-1 and TRBJ1-5, is KAGVTQTPRYLIKTRGQQVTLSCSPISGHRSVSWYQQTPGQGLQFLFEYFSETQRNKGNFPGRFSGRQFSNSRSEMNVSTLELGDSALYLCASSAGSGDQPQHFGDGTRLSIL.

The genes are TRBV11-2 and TRBJ1-2; D might be TRBD1 (6 bases). Per germline, CDR1 SGHAT and CDR2 FQNNGV. This CDR3 region has 13 residues. Trimming took off 1 base at V and 4 bases at J, with 7 bases between the two ends. CDR3 nucleotides: TGTGCCAGCAGCTTAGGACAGGCCTATGGCTACACCTTC. The encoded protein is CASSLGQAYGYTF.

This clone showed up just once. This chain links TRBV28 with TRBJ2-7, with 7 nucleotides matching TRBD1. Trimming at V came to 3 bases and at J to 3 bases, leaving 14 bases not matched to a gene. Germline CDR1 and CDR2: MDHEN and SYDVKM. This CDR3 region has 17 residues. The CDR3 DNA follows: TGTGCCAGCAGTTTGTTGGAGGTGGGTGCAGGGGGCTACGAGCAGTACTTC. Translating gives CASSLLEVGAGGYEQYF.

This chain uses TRBV7-2 with TRBJ1-4; D might be TRBD1 (5 bases). The CDR3 contains 16 residues. Looked up from germline, CDR1 is SGHTA and CDR2 is FQGNSA. V lost 3 bases and J 4 bases, leaving 15 bases between the germline ends. The CDR3 coding sequence is TGTGCCAGCAGCTTTCGACACCGGGGCCTTAATGAAAAACTGTTTTTT. It yields the protein CASSFRHRGLNEKLFF.

This chain links TRBV16 with TRBJ1-2; D is uncertain. The CDR3 runs 11 residues. CDR1 is KGHSY, CDR2 FQNENV, per germline. Trimming shortened V by 1 base and J by 8 bases, and 5 bases separated the two germline ends. CDR3 nucleotide sequence: TGTGCCAGCAGCCAATGGACCGGCTACACCTTC. Translated, it gives CASSQWTGYTF.

V gene TRBV21-1 combines with J gene TRBJ2-3; TRBD2 reflects the table's D call only, with no check against the DNA. TRBV21-1 is tagged as a pseudogene. This CDR3 has 15 residues. The CDR3 sequence is CASTATSGRTDTQYF. The CDR3 DNA reads as TGTGCCAGCACCGCGACTAGCGGGAGGACAGATACGCAGTATTTT.

The rearrangement uses TRBV5-5 and TRBJ1-2, with 8 bases matching TRBD1. Per the germline V gene, CDR1 is SGHKS and CDR2 is YYEKEE (reference sequence). The CDR3 is 15 amino acids. J lost 1 base, V lost 3 bases, and 5 bases had no gene match. The CDR3 protein is CASSSPQGDNYGYTF. The CDR3 DNA follows: TGTGCCAGCAGCTCTCCACAGGGGGATAACTATGGCTACACCTTC.

This clone came up once. V usage is TRBV21-1 and J usage is TRBJ1-2; the table's D call, TRBD1, was not checked against the DNA. TRBV21-1 is a pseudogene segment. The CDR3 has 15 amino acids. This CDR3 reads CASSEDSCQAYGYTF. The CDR3, as DNA: TGTGCCAGCAGCGAAGACAGCTGCCAAGCCTATGGCTACACCTTC.

V gene TRBV28 combines with J gene TRBJ2-3; D not certain. The CDR3 loop spans 13 amino acids. The ends were cut back, 7 bases at V and 1 base at J, with 9 bases in the middle. Germline V gene data show CDR1 as MDHEN and CDR2 as SYDVKM. The CDR3 is CASTAPGTDTQYF. In nucleotides, the CDR3 is TGTGCCAGCACCGCCCCCGGCACAGATACGCAGTATTTT.

V gene TRBV4-1 combines with J gene TRBJ1-1, with 9 bases identical to TRBD1. Germline V gene sequence: CDR1 MGHRA, CDR2 YSYEKL. The junction had 11 bases not matched to a gene; V was cut back by 1 base and J by 2 bases. This CDR3 is 18 amino acids long. The DNA for the CDR3 is TGCGCCAGCAGCCAAGTAGCCCCGGGACAGGGTGAAAACACTGAAGCTTTCTTT. It codes for CASSQVAPGQGENTEAFF.

In its sample, this clone was seen once. The J gene is TRBJ1-5, the V gene TRBV6-4, with D possibly matching TRBD1 (6 bases). The CDR3 is made up of 14 amino acids. Trimming removed 4 bases at V and 2 bases at J, with 9 bases between. Germline loops: CDR1 MRHNA, CDR2 SNTAGT. The CDR3 reads CASSAGVGNQPQHF. CDR3 DNA: TGTGCCAGCAGTGCAGGGGTCGGCAATCAGCCCCAGCATTTT.

The chain combines TRBV2 with TRBJ2-1; maybe TRBD2 (6 bases). CDR3 length: 13 amino acids. Trimming pared 6 bases from V and 2 bases from J, leaving 8 bases between. The germline V gene encodes CDR1 SNHLY and CDR2 FYNNEI. CDR3 DNA sequence: TGTGCCAGCAGCGGCGGGGCCTACAATGAGCAGTTCTTC. Translated: CASSGGAYNEQFF.